This record concerns one T cell receptor beta chain sequence. Via MiXCR, TCRdb re-called the RT-PCR reads, giving one row per CDR3 protein. The sample holds roughly 500,000 distinct CDR3 sequences, under 25% seen once. The sample comes from a study of response to subunit inactivated influenza vaccine. The ends were cut back, 2 bases at V and 9 bases at J, with 8 bases in the middle. The CDR3 spans 13 residues. The sample was also reused in another study, on T cells expressing NK-cell markers. That report notes: The authors generated TCR beta cDNA through 5'RACE template switching with UMIs. Among the experiments, several used an anti-gamma-delta TCR antibody to restrict sorting to alpha-beta TCR T cells.

V is TRBV12-3 or TRBV12-4 and J is TRBJ1-6; no clear D gene. This receptor was identified in a man aged 50 to 60 who received an inactivated influenza vaccine. Sequences were derived from CD4+ T cells sorted from PBMCs, sampled about 13 days after vaccination. The CDR3 reads CASSLFRASPLHF. The CDR3 DNA sequence: TGTGCCAGCAGTTTATTTCGTGCTTCACCCCTCCACTTT.